Below, 18 T cell receptor beta chains from the same sample are listed, as sequenced in a study of PD-L1 blockade in urothelial cancer. Data came from immunoSEQ multiplex PCR; TCRdb stores just in-frame clones and leaves some out. The sample has about 110,000 clones, under 85% seen once; the top ten hold about 2.2%. Specimen: PBMCs, collected around atezolizumab (anti-PD-L1) treatment. Receptors were obtained from a man in his fifties or sixties with urothelial cancer.

This sequence joins TRBV14 and TRBJ2-7; 9 bases are shared with TRBD1. Germline values: CDR1 SGHDN, CDR2 FVKESK. Trimming took 1 base from V and 4 from J; bases not matched to a gene: 8. This CDR3 comprises 16 residues. The CDR3 loop reads CASSQVYGQGRYEQYF. CDR3 DNA: TGTGCCAGCAGCCAAGTATATGGACAGGGGAGGTACGAGCAGTACTTC.

This sequence joins TRBV27 and TRBJ1-1, with D possibly matching TRBD1 (6 bases). This CDR3 contains 12 residues. In germline, CDR1 is MNHEY, CDR2 SMNVEV (reference sequence). Trimming shortened V by 6 bases and J by 4 bases, and 9 bases separated the two germline ends. The CDR3 region has the DNA TGTGCCAGCAGGGGGGCAGGCACTGAAGCTTTCTTT. Translation gives CASRGAGTEAFF.

This chain joins TRBV28 and TRBJ1-6, with TRBD1 as a possible D gene (5 bases). Trimming shortened V by 6 bases and J by 3 bases, and 9 bases separated the two germline ends. Per the germline V gene, CDR1 is MDHEN and CDR2 is SYDVKM. This CDR3 contains 14 residues. This chain's CDR3 is CASRQGGYNSPLHF. The DNA of the CDR3 is TGTGCCAGCAGGCAGGGAGGCTATAATTCACCCCTCCACTTT.

The chain joins TRBV9 to TRBJ1-3; D may be TRBD1 (5 bases). Per germline, CDR1 SGDLS and CDR2 YYNGEE. The CDR3 contains 14 residues. V lost 4 bases, J lost 4 bases, and 12 bases lay in between. The CDR3 loop reads CASSPQGAGNTIYF. The CDR3 DNA follows: TGTGCCAGCAGCCCGCAGGGTGCGGGAAACACCATATATTTT.

The CDR3 bases are TGTGGCGATTCCCCGAATGAAAAACTGTTTTTT. It translates to CGDSPNEKLFF. V usage is TRBV28 and J usage is TRBJ1-4; D unresolved. The CDR3 covers 11 residues. Germline CDR1 and CDR2: MDHEN and SYDVKM.

The CDR3 sequence: CASTPTGPKQGYDDEQYF. The CDR3 coding sequence is TGTGCCAGCACCCCTACGGGCCCCAAACAGGGATATGACGACGAGCAGTACTTC. This rearrangement joins TRBV6-7 to TRBJ2-7, with D perhaps matching TRBD1 (6 bases). TRBV6-7 counts as an open reading frame of uncertain function. The length of the CDR3 is 18 residues. V lost 7 bases and J 5 bases, leaving 30 bases between the germline ends.

This clone was observed a few times. The chain employs TRBV28 and TRBJ1-2; D gene uncertain. V was clipped by 7 bases and J by 4 bases, with 10 bases between them. The CDR3 is 12 amino acids. CDR1 and CDR2 from the germline V gene are MDHEN and SYDVKM. As DNA, the CDR3 is TGTGCCAGCACCTCGAGTCCCTATGGCTACACCTTC. Amino acid sequence: CASTSSPYGYTF.

This clone was detected only a few times. The chain is built from TRBV5-8 and TRBJ1-2; perhaps TRBD1 as D (5 bases). Germline V gives CDR1 SGHTS, CDR2 YDEGEE. CDR3 length: 16 residues. Deletions cut 0 bases from V and 5 bases from J, with 17 bases between. The DNA of the CDR3 is TGTGCCAGCAGCTTGGATCGCCGCGGGGGGAATTATGGCTACACCTTC. This translates into CASSLDRRGGNYGYTF. The full variable domain, its missing parts supplied by reference TRBV5-8 and TRBJ1-2, is EAGVTQSPTHLIKTRGQQATLRCSPISGHTSVYWYQQALGLGLQFLLWYDEGEERNRGNFPPRFSGRQFPNYSSELNVNALELEDSALYLCASSLDRRGGNYGYTFGSGTRLTVV.

This clone showed up just once. The chain links TRBV30 to TRBJ1-2, with 7 bases aligning to TRBD1. Germline V gene sequence: CDR1 GTSNPN, CDR2 SVGIG (reference sequence). This CDR3 has 13 amino acids. V was pared by 3 bases and J by 4 bases, with 5 bases of the junction left unmatched. In DNA form, the CDR3 reads TGTGCCTGGAGGGTTAGGGGGCTCTATGGCTACACCTTC. Amino acids: CAWRVRGLYGYTF. The variable domain in full, completed from reference TRBV30 and TRBJ1-2, reads SQTIHQWPATLVQPVGSPLSLECTVEGTSNPNLYWYRQAAGRGLQLLFYSVGIGQISSEVPQNLSASRPQDRQFILSSKKLLLSDSGFYLCAWRVRGLYGYTFGSGTRLTVV.

The J gene is TRBJ2-1, the V gene TRBV5-4, with 7 bases identical to TRBD2. The J segment lost 5 bases and the V segment lost 4 bases, leaving 9 bases of the junction unmatched. The V gene's germline CDR1 is SGHNT and CDR2 YYREEE (reference sequence). The CDR3 consists of 15 residues. The CDR3 loop is CASSESSGGNNEQFF. CDR3 sequence (DNA): TGTGCCAGCAGCGAGTCTAGCGGAGGTAACAATGAGCAGTTCTTC.

The chain carries TRBV21-1 and TRBJ2-1; TRBD2 is taken as the D call from the table, unchecked against the DNA. TRBV21-1 is a pseudogene locus. This CDR3 contains 15 residues. In nucleotides, the CDR3 is TGTGCCAGCAGCAATAAGTGGGAGTGGCACAATGAGCAGTTCTTC. It yields the protein CASSNKWEWHNEQFF.

This clone was picked up many times. This chain joins TRBV28 and TRBJ1-2; D is ambiguous. In germline, CDR1 is MDHEN, CDR2 SYDVKM. Between the trimmed V and J ends, which lost 3 bases and 7 bases, there was a span of 21 bases. This CDR3 is built from 16 residues. The CDR3 nucleotides are TGTGCCAGCAGTTTTTTGGCGGGCGGAAATCCAATTGGCTACACCTTC. Its protein product is CASSFLAGGNPIGYTF.

V usage is TRBV9 and J usage is TRBJ2-1; D uncertain. Germline V lookup: CDR1 SGDLS, CDR2 YYNGEE. V was cut by 0 bases and J by 4 bases, with 5 bases left in between. This CDR3 is built from 13 residues. CDR3 protein: CASSVDFYNEQFF. CDR3 DNA: TGTGCCAGCAGCGTAGACTTTTACAATGAGCAGTTCTTC.

The rearrangement joins TRBV30 to TRBJ1-1; D perhaps matches TRBD1 (6 bases). Trimming stripped 7 bases from V and 5 bases from J, with 17 bases between. Germline assignment: CDR1 GTSNPN and CDR2 SVGIG (reference sequence). The CDR3 has 13 amino acids. The CDR3, as DNA: TGTGCCTCTGGGGCGGGGGCAGGGACTGAAGCTTTCTTT. It specifies CASGAGAGTEAFF.

CDR3 coding DNA: TGCAGCGTTGAACATGGCCGGGTGAACACTGAAGCTTTCTTT. It is translated as CSVEHGRVNTEAFF. The chain joins TRBV29-1 to TRBJ1-1; no clear D gene. Trimming pared 2 bases from V and 0 bases from J, leaving 10 bases between. CDR3 length equals 14 residues. CDR1 SQVTM and CDR2 ANQGSEA come from the germline V gene.

This clone appeared once. The rearrangement links TRBV18 to TRBJ1-6; perhaps TRBD1 as D (5 bases). V dropped 2 bases and J dropped 6 bases, with 11 bases sitting between them. The CDR3 covers 15 residues. Germline V lookup: CDR1 KGHSH, CDR2 LQKENI. This CDR3 is CASSPDSYTNSPLHF. The CDR3, as DNA: TGTGCCAGCTCACCAGACAGTTACACTAATTCACCCCTCCACTTT.

The chain carries TRBV2 and TRBJ1-2, with 7 nucleotides matching TRBD1. Looked up from germline, CDR1 is SNHLY and CDR2 is FYNNEI. The CDR3 contains 16 residues. J lost 1 base, V lost 7 bases, and 12 bases had no gene match. The CDR3 is CASIPTPGQINYGYTF. CDR3 sequence (DNA): TGTGCCAGCATTCCCACCCCGGGACAGATTAACTATGGCTACACCTTC. Variable domain in full (rest from reference TRBV2 and TRBJ1-2): EPEVTQTPSHQVTQMGQEVILRCVPISNHLYFYWYRQILGQKVEFLVSFYNNEISEKSEIFDDQFSVERPDGSNFTLKIRSTKLEDSAMYFCASIPTPGQINYGYTFGSGTRLTVV.

This clone showed up just a few times. The V gene is TRBV2, the J gene TRBJ1-1; 9 bases fit TRBD1. Germline CDR1 SNHLY, CDR2 FYNNEI. This CDR3 comprises 13 residues. Losses at the gene ends were 6 bases for V and 6 bases for J; bases not matched to a gene: 5. Here the CDR3 reads CASSLDRGAEAFF. CDR3 nucleotide sequence: TGTGCCAGCAGCTTAGACAGGGGGGCTGAAGCTTTCTTT.